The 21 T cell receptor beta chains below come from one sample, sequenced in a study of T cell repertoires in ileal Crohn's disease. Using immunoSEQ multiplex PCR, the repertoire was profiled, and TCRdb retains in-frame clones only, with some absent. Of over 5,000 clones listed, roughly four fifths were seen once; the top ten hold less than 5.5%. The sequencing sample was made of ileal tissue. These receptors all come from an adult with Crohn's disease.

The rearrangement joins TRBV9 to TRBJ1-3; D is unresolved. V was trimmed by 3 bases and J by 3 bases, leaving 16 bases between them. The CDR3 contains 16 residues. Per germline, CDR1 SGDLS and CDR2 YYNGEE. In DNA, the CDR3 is TGTGCCAGCAGCGCAAGGGAGACTCCGGGTGGAAACACCATATATTTT. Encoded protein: CASSARETPGGNTIYF.

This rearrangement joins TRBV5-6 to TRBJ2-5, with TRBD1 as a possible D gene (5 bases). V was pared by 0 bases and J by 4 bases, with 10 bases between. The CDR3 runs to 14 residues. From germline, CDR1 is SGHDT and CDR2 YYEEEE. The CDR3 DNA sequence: TGTGCCAGCAGCTTGGCAGGGAAGAGAGAGACCCAGTACTTC. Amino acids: CASSLAGKRETQYF.

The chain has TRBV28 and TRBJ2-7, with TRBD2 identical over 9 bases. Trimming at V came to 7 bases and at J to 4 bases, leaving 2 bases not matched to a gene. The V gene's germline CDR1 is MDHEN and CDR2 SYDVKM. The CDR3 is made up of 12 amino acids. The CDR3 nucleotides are TGTGCCAGCAACAGCGGGGGGTACGAGCAGTACTTC. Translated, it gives CASNSGGYEQYF. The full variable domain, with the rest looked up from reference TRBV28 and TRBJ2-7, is DVKVTQSSRYLVKRTGEKVFLECVQDMDHENMFWYRQDPGLGLRLIYFSYDVKMKEKGDIPEGYSVSREKKERFSLILESASTNQTSMYLCASNSGGYEQYFGPGTRLTVT.

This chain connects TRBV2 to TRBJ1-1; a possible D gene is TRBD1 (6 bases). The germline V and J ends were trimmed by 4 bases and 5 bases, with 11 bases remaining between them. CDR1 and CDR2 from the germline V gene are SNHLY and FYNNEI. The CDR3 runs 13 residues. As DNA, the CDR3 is TGTGCCAGCAGTGTGGCAGGGGAGACTGAAGCTTTCTTT. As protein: CASSVAGETEAFF.

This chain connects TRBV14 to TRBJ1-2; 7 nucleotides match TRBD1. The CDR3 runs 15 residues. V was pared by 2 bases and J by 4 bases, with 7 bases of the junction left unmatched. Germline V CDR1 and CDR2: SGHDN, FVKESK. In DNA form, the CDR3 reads TGTGCCAGCAGCCAATCGGGCAGGGGGGTCTATGGCTACACCTTC. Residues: CASSQSGRGVYGYTF. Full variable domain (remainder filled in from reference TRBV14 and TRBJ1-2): EAGVTQFPSHSVIEKGQTVTLRCDPISGHDNLYWYRRVMGKEIKFLLHFVKESKQDESGMPNNRFLAERTGGTYSTLKVQPAELEDSGVYFCASSQSGRGVYGYTFGSGTRLTVV.

Here the CDR3 reads CASSFSGEQYF. CDR3 bases: TGTGCCAGCAGTTTTAGCGGAGAACAGTACTTC. The rearrangement uses TRBV7-9 and TRBJ2-7, with D maybe TRBD2 (6 bases). The CDR3 runs to 11 residues. CDR1 is SEHNR, CDR2 FQNEAQ, per germline (reference sequence). V lost 6 bases and J 10 bases, leaving 13 bases between the germline ends. The full variable domain, completed using reference TRBV7-9 and TRBJ2-7, is DTGVSQNPRHKITKRGQNVTFRCDPISEHNRLYWYRQTLGQGPEFLTYFQNEAQLEKSRLLSDRFSAERPKGSFSTLEIQRTEQGDSAMYLCASSFSGEQYFGPGTRLTVT.

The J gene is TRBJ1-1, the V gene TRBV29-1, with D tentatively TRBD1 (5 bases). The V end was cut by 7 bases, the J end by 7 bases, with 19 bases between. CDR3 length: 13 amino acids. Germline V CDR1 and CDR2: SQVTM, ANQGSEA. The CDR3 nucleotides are TGCAGCGGACGCCGGGGGGAGGGTGGTGAAGCTTTCTTT. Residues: CSGRRGEGGEAFF.

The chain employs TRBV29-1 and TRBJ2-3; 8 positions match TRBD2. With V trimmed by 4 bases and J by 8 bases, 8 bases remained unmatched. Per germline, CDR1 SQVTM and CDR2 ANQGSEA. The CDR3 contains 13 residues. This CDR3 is CSVGERGRGTQYF. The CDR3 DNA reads TGCAGCGTTGGGGAGCGGGGGAGGGGTACGCAGTATTTT.

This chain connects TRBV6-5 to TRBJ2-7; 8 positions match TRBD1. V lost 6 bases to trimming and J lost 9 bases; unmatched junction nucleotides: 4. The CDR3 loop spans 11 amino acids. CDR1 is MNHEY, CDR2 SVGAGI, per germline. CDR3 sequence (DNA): TGTGCCAGCAGAAAAGGGACAGGGCAGTACTTC. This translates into CASRKGTGQYF.

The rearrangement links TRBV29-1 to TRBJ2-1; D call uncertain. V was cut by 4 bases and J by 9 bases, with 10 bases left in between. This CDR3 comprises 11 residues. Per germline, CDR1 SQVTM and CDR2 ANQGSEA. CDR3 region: CSVGWVTEQFF. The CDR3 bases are TGCAGCGTTGGTTGGGTGACTGAGCAGTTCTTC.

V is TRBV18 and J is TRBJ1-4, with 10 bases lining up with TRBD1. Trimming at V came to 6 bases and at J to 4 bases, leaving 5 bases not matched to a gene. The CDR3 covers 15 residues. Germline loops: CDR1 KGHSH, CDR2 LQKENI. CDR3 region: CASSRQGAINEKLFF. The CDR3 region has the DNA TGTGCCAGCTCCCGACAGGGGGCGATTAATGAAAAACTGTTTTTT.

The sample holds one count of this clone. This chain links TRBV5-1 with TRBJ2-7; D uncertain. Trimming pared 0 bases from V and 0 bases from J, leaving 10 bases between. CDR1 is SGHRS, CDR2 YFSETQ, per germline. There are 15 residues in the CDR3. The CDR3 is CASSLDGVSSYEQYF. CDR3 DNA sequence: TGCGCCAGCAGCTTGGATGGCGTTAGCTCCTACGAGCAGTACTTC. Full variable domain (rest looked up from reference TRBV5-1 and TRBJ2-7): KAGVTQTPRYLIKTRGQQVTLSCSPISGHRSVSWYQQTPGQGLQFLFEYFSETQRNKGNFPGRFSGRQFSNSRSEMNVSTLELGDSALYLCASSLDGVSSYEQYFGPGTRLTVT.

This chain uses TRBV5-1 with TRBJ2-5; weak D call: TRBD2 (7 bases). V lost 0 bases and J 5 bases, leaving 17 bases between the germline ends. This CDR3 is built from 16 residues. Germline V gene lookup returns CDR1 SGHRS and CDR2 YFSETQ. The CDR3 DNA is TGCGCCAGCAGCTTGGAATTCCGGGGGGCCCGGGAGACCCAGTACTTC. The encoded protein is CASSLEFRGARETQYF. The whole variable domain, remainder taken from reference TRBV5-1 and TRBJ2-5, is KAGVTQTPRYLIKTRGQQVTLSCSPISGHRSVSWYQQTPGQGLQFLFEYFSETQRNKGNFPGRFSGRQFSNSRSEMNVSTLELGDSALYLCASSLEFRGARETQYFGPGTRLLVL.

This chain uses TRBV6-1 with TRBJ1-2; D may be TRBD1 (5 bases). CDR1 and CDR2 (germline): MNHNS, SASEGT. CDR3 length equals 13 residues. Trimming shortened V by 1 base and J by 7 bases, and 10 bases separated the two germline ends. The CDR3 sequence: CASSEGRVGGYTF. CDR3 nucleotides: TGTGCCAGCAGTGAAGGCAGGGTGGGTGGCTACACCTTC.

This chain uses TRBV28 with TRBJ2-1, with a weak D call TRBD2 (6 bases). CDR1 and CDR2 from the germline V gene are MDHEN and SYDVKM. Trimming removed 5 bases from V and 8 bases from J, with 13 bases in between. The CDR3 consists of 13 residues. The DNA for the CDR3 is TGTGCCAGCAGTCACCTGGCGGGGTATGAGCAGTTCTTC. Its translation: CASSHLAGYEQFF.

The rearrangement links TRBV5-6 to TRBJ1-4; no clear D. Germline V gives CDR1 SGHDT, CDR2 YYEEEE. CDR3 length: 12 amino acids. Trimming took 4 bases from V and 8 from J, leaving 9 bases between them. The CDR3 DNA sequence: TGTGCCAGCAGCCCCCTGGGGGAAAAACTGTTTTTT. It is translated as CASSPLGEKLFF.

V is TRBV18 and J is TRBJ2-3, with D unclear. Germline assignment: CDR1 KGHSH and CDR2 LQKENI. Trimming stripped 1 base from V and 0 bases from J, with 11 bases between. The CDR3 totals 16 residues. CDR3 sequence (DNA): TGTGCCAGCTCACCACGCCAGGCCAGTAGCACAGATACGCAGTATTTT. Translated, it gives CASSPRQASSTDTQYF.

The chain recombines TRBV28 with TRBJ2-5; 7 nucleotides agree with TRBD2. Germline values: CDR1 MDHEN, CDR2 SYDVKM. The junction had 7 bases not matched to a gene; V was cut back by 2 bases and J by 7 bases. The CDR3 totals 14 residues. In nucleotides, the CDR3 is TGTGCCAGCAGTTTAATAGGTCCTAGCGGGACCCAGTACTTC. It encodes CASSLIGPSGTQYF. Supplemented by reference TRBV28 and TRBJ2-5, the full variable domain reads DVKVTQSSRYLVKRTGEKVFLECVQDMDHENMFWYRQDPGLGLRLIYFSYDVKMKEKGDIPEGYSVSREKKERFSLILESASTNQTSMYLCASSLIGPSGTQYFGPGTRLLVL.

DNA of the CDR3: TGCGCCAGCGGACAGGGTTCTGGAAACACCATATATTTT. As protein: CASGQGSGNTIYF. The V call is TRBV5-1, the J call TRBJ1-3; 8 bases map to TRBD1. Trimming removed 7 bases from V and 1 base from J; junction bases left unmatched: 1. The length of the CDR3 is 13 residues. Germline V lookup: CDR1 SGHRS, CDR2 YFSETQ.

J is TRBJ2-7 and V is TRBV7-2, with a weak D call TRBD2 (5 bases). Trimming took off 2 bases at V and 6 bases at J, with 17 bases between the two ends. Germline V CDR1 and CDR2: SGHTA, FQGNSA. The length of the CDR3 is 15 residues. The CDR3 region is CASSLSYLEGLEQYF. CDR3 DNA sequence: TGTGCCAGCAGCTTAAGTTACCTAGAGGGCCTCGAGCAGTACTTC.

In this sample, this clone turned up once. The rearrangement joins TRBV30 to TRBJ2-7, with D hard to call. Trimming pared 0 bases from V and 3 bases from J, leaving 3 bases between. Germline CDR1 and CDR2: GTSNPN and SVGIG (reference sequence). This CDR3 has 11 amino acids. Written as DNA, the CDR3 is TGTGCCTGGAGTGTAAGCTACGAGCAGTACTTC. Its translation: CAWSVSYEQYF.